This T cell receptor beta chain was obtained from a study of T cell repertoires in cytomegalovirus infection (dated by TCRdb to about 2019). Regarding the study in general: Peptide stimulations targeted recently identified HLA-C-restricted CMV epitopes, whose presentation resists viral immunomodulation, together with well-studied HLA-B-restricted epitopes. Donor HLA type was relevant to the analysis, as public TCR beta signatures indicated carriage of CMV infection together with the matching HLA type.

The sample's treatment or condition label, decoded: in vitro stimulation with specific CMV peptide epitopes to enrich CMV-specific T cells. At least ten counts were recorded for this clonotype. Its antigen remains undetermined. No quality values exist for individual bases; no much larger clone is one base distant. The study at large found these results: In both this cohort and an independent cohort of some 350 donors, the cumulative frequency of public TCR beta family members distinguished carriers of CMV infection plus the relevant HLA type. The ex vivo response was dominated by HLA-C-restricted CMV-specific TCR beta clonotypes, which also provided the single most frequent clonotype in two of eight donors.

Looking up the germline V gene yields CDR1 SGHVS and CDR2 FQNEAQ. V sheds 1 base and J sheds 5 bases, leaving 20 bases between their ends. The CDR3 has 18 amino acids, counting the end cysteine and phenylalanine. Just the 54-base CDR3 DNA is kept, in frame starting at base 1. Sequencing instrument: Illumina HiSeq 1500. TCRdb applied fastp at Q25 and MiXCR to the public reads, then kept only in-frame beta chains. For every CDR3 protein sequence, its rows merge into one entry that carries the most common genes and DNA. This sample is represented by about 700,000 distinct CDR3 sequences; 30% to 40% of them were singletons. The top ten constitute 18% of the sample.

The sequenced sample was cultured PBMCs, obtained from culture after CMV antigen stimulation. This chain joins TRBV7-8 to TRBJ1-4; the D gene is possibly TRBD1, with 5 bases matching. This clonotype was obtained from a human donor in good health (CMV status not recorded). Some clones in this sample may be carry-over from other donors' samples. Here the CDR3 is given as CASSLVGEVALWNEKLFF. The DNA sequence is TGTGCCAGCAGCTTAGTGGGGGAGGTAGCCCTCTGGAATGAAAAACTGTTTTTT.